The 22 T cell receptor beta chains below come from one sample, sequenced in a study of blood T cell repertoires in COVID-19. This table comes from immunoSEQ multiplex PCR, and its TCRdb copy is limited to in-frame clones, with some not included. The sample has approximately 330,000 clones, about 90% seen once. The specimen sequenced was PBMCs or T cells enriched from blood (not recorded which). The origin of the receptors is a woman in her twenties or thirties who had recovered from COVID-19.

The genes are TRBV6-5 and TRBJ1-1; D remains unclear. The CDR3 is 13 amino acids. The ends were cut back, 2 bases at V and 0 bases at J, with 4 bases in the middle. Germline V gives CDR1 MNHEY, CDR2 SVGAGI. Here the CDR3 DNA reads TGTGCCAGCAGTTACCAAATGAACACTGAAGCTTTCTTT. Translated: CASSYQMNTEAFF.

This clone was found a few times. The J gene is TRBJ2-7, the V gene TRBV19; 10 bases are shared with TRBD1. The CDR3 covers 15 residues. Trimming removed 5 bases from V and 5 bases from J; junction bases left unmatched: 9. Per the germline V gene, CDR1 is LNHDA and CDR2 is SQIVND (reference sequence). CDR3 loop: CASSLGTGAPNEQYF. DNA for the CDR3: TGTGCCAGTAGTTTGGGGACAGGGGCCCCGAACGAGCAGTACTTC.

The chain couples TRBV7-2 to TRBJ2-1; 7 positions agree with TRBD2. Germline-derived CDR1 and CDR2 are SGHTA and FQGNSA. Trimming removed 5 bases from V and 8 bases from J; junction bases left unmatched: 12. CDR3 length equals 15 residues. CDR3: CASSPRIRGVDEQFF. CDR3 DNA sequence: TGTGCCAGCAGCCCGCGCATACGGGGGGTGGATGAGCAGTTCTTC.

The V gene is TRBV29-1, the J gene TRBJ2-4, with D maybe TRBD1 (6 bases). V was shortened by 6 bases and J by 6 bases, with 12 bases between the two germline ends. Germline V gives CDR1 SQVTM, CDR2 ANQGSEA. The CDR3 extends over 12 amino acids. The CDR3 protein is CSVQGMGNIQYF. The CDR3 DNA follows: TGCAGCGTCCAGGGGATGGGAAACATTCAGTACTTC.

The chain carries TRBV7-2 and TRBJ2-1; D is perhaps TRBD2 (8 bases). Trimming took 5 bases from V and 5 from J, leaving 19 bases between them. Germline V CDR1 and CDR2: SGHTA, FQGNSA. The CDR3 sequence is 16 residues long. CDR3 sequence: CASSRRGGTAHNEQFF. CDR3 DNA sequence: TGTGCCAGCAGCCGCCGGGGGGGGACAGCCCACAATGAGCAGTTCTTC.

The rearrangement links TRBV30 to TRBJ1-2, with D unclear. In germline, CDR1 is GTSNPN, CDR2 SVGIG (reference sequence). The CDR3 is 11 residues long. The V and J ends lost 4 bases and 7 bases respectively, with 10 bases between them. In DNA form, the CDR3 reads TGTGCCTGGATGGCCCCCCTTGGCTACACCTTC. This sequence encodes CAWMAPLGYTF.

This clone has only a few counts. This chain joins TRBV7-2 and TRBJ1-1; the D is unclear. Trimming pared 4 bases from V and 0 bases from J, leaving 6 bases between. The CDR3 totals 13 residues. Looked up from germline, CDR1 is SGHTA and CDR2 is FQGNSA. This chain's CDR3 is CASSSNMNTEAFF. The CDR3 DNA reads TGTGCCAGCAGCTCGAACATGAACACTGAAGCTTTCTTT.

The chain recombines TRBV7-2 with TRBJ2-5, with TRBD2 matching 7 bases. The CDR3 sequence is 13 residues long. The germline gives CDR1 SGHTA, CDR2 FQGNSA. The V and J ends lost 0 bases and 9 bases, in that order; junction bases with no gene match: 4. CDR3 nucleotide sequence: TGTGCCAGCAGCTTAGCGGGAGGGAGGGCCCAGTACTTC. The encoded protein is CASSLAGGRAQYF.

For the CDR3, the DNA is TGTGCCAGCAGCCTCAGGGGGGACGCTGAAGCTTTCTTT. Residues: CASSLRGDAEAFF. This rearrangement joins TRBV6-5 to TRBJ1-1, with TRBD1 matching 7 bases. With V trimmed by 6 bases and J by 6 bases, 7 bases remained unmatched. Germline assignment: CDR1 MNHEY and CDR2 SVGAGI. The CDR3 is 13 amino acids.

V gene TRBV4-1 combines with J gene TRBJ2-2; 8 bases fit TRBD1. V shed 5 bases and J 4 bases; nucleotides not matched to a gene: 3. Germline V gene lookup returns CDR1 MGHRA and CDR2 YSYEKL. The CDR3 has 14 amino acids. CDR3: CASSDRGGTGELFF. The CDR3 nucleotides are TGCGCCAGCAGCGACAGGGGTGGCACCGGGGAGCTGTTTTTT.

The chain recombines TRBV2 with TRBJ2-1; maybe TRBD2 (5 bases). This CDR3 has 15 residues. Trimming shortened V by 7 bases and J by 0 bases, and 13 bases separated the two germline ends. CDR1 is SNHLY, CDR2 FYNNEI, per germline. The CDR3 nucleotides are TGTGCCAGCAACCGACTACTTTCCTCCTACAATGAGCAGTTCTTC. It is translated as CASNRLLSSYNEQFF.

The chain carries TRBV29-1 and TRBJ1-2; TRBD1 agrees at 7 bases. Germline V gene data show CDR1 as SQVTM and CDR2 as ANQGSEA. The CDR3 is 15 amino acids. V was clipped by 1 base and J by 6 bases; unmatched bases: 11. CDR3 DNA: TGCAGCGTTGAAGGGATTGGGCAGGGGGGCGATGGCTACACCTTC. Protein: CSVEGIGQGGDGYTF.

The rearrangement uses TRBV7-9 and TRBJ1-2; possibly TRBD1 for D (6 bases). The CDR3 has 15 residues. The germline CDR1 and CDR2 sequences are SEHNR and FQNEAQ (reference sequence). V dropped 1 base and J dropped 4 bases, with 13 bases sitting between them. The CDR3 loop reads CASSLGNTGFYGYTF. CDR3 in DNA: TGTGCCAGCAGCTTAGGGAATACAGGGTTCTATGGCTACACCTTC. The full variable domain, with the rest looked up from reference TRBV7-9 and TRBJ1-2, is DTGVSQNPRHKITKRGQNVTFRCDPISEHNRLYWYRQTLGQGPEFLTYFQNEAQLEKSRLLSDRFSAERPKGSFSTLEIQRTEQGDSAMYLCASSLGNTGFYGYTFGSGTRLTVV.

The V gene is TRBV5-1, the J gene TRBJ2-1; tentatively, D is TRBD2 (6 bases). The CDR3 loop spans 19 amino acids. Germline V gene data show CDR1 as SGHRS and CDR2 as YFSETQ. Trimming left V 0 bases short and J 4 bases short, with 23 bases between. The CDR3 sequence is CASSLGLTAARGLYNEQFF. DNA for the CDR3: TGCGCCAGCAGCTTGGGTTTAACAGCTGCGCGGGGCCTATACAATGAGCAGTTCTTC.

This clone occurred once. CDR3 in DNA: TGTGCCAGCAGCCGCACAGGGGTCAATCAGCCCCAGCATTTT. Translating it yields CASSRTGVNQPQHF. The chain employs TRBV4-2 and TRBJ1-5, with 7 bases aligning to TRBD1. Germline V gives CDR1 LGHNA, CDR2 YNFKEQ. The J segment lost 3 bases and the V segment lost 4 bases, leaving 3 bases of the junction unmatched. This CDR3 has 14 residues.

The chain combines TRBV27 with TRBJ1-5; 8 bases are shared with TRBD1. V lost 9 bases and J lost 6; bases outside the gene matches: 7. The CDR3 has 13 amino acids. From germline, CDR1 is MNHEY and CDR2 SMNVEV (reference sequence). The CDR3 bases are TGTGCCAGTACCGGACAGGGCGGTCAGCCCCAGCATTTT. Its protein product is CASTGQGGQPQHF.

The J gene is TRBJ2-3, the V gene TRBV10-2; 9 bases are a match to TRBD1. Germline lookup yields CDR1 WSHSY and CDR2 SAAADI. CDR3 length: 13 amino acids. V lost 6 bases, J lost 5 bases, and 3 bases stayed unmatched. CDR3 in amino acids: CASSGQGLDTQYF. As DNA, the CDR3 is TGCGCCAGCAGCGGACAGGGGTTAGATACGCAGTATTTT.

The chain has TRBV27 and TRBJ2-2, with 8 bases aligning to TRBD2. The trim removed 7 bases at V and 1 base at J, leaving 11 bases unmatched. Germline V gene data show CDR1 as MNHEY and CDR2 as SMNVEV (reference sequence). This CDR3 contains 17 residues. CDR3: CASTPLLAGGNTGELFF. The CDR3 DNA follows: TGTGCCAGCACCCCCCTCTTGGCGGGAGGGAACACCGGGGAGCTGTTTTTT.

This chain links TRBV30 with TRBJ2-2; D is undetermined. The CDR3 extends over 12 amino acids. Per germline, CDR1 GTSNPN and CDR2 SVGIG (reference sequence). V lost 3 bases, J lost 4 bases, and 6 bases lay in between. CDR3 nucleotides: TGTGCCTGGAGCTATAGCACCGGGGAGCTGTTTTTT. It specifies CAWSYSTGELFF. Full variable domain (remainder filled in from reference TRBV30 and TRBJ2-2): SQTIHQWPATLVQPVGSPLSLECTVEGTSNPNLYWYRQAAGRGLQLLFYSVGIGQISSEVPQNLSASRPQDRQFILSSKKLLLSDSGFYLCAWSYSTGELFFGEGSRLTVL.

V usage is TRBV19 and J usage is TRBJ1-6, with a tentative D call TRBD1 (5 bases). This CDR3 is 15 amino acids long. The germline V and J ends were trimmed by 7 bases and 6 bases, with 16 bases remaining between them. CDR1 and CDR2 (germline): LNHDA, SQIVND (reference sequence). CDR3 protein: CASTVGQGLNSPLHF. CDR3 DNA sequence: TGTGCCAGTACGGTTGGGCAGGGCCTTAATTCACCCCTCCACTTT.

V gene TRBV7-2 combines with J gene TRBJ2-7, with 8 positions matching TRBD2. Trimming cost V 3 bases and J 3 bases; bases outside gene matches: 16. The CDR3 covers 18 residues. Germline V gives CDR1 SGHTA, CDR2 FQGNSA. CDR3 DNA sequence: TGTGCCAGCAGCTTCGCCAAAGGAGGTGGGACTAGTCACTACGAGCAGTACTTC. Translation: CASSFAKGGGTSHYEQYF. The variable domain in full, with the rest retrieved from reference TRBV7-2 and TRBJ2-7, is GAGVSQSPSNKVTEKGKDVELRCDPISGHTALYWYRQSLGQGLEFLIYFQGNSAPDKSGLPSDRFSAERTGGSVSTLTIQRTQQEDSAVYLCASSFAKGGGTSHYEQYFGPGTRLTVT.

CDR3 sequence: CASSSTELTNTEAFF. CDR3 coding DNA: TGTGCCAGCAGCTCGACAGAACTGACGAACACTGAAGCTTTCTTT. The J gene is TRBJ1-1, the V gene TRBV7-9, with TRBD1 as a possible D gene (5 bases). CDR3 length: 15 residues. Germline CDR1 reads SEHNR; CDR2 reads FQNEAQ (reference sequence). Trimming cost V 4 bases and J 1 base, with 13 bases left between them. Drawing the rest from reference TRBV7-9 and TRBJ1-1, the complete variable domain is DTGVSQNPRHKITKRGQNVTFRCDPISEHNRLYWYRQTLGQGPEFLTYFQNEAQLEKSRLLSDRFSAERPKGSFSTLEIQRTEQGDSAMYLCASSSTELTNTEAFFGQGTRLTVV.